This T cell receptor (beta chain) came from a study of beta chain features in type 1 diabetes. Study overall: Sorted cells from all samples, numbering roughly 100,000,000, were examined. Broader study findings: TCRB rearrangement may or may not be influenced by HLA type; here this remained unresolved. TCRB CDR3s from Type 1 diabetes patients were moderately but significantly shorter in all four CD4+ subsets. VDJ junctions sequenced from type 1 diabetes patients showed fewer insertions and more deletions.

Turning to this clone: The antigen is not known.

Every bit of the isolated RNA underwent reverse transcription, so sequencing read expressed TCRB transcripts. Generated by immunoSEQ multiplex PCR, the TCRdb table keeps only in-frame clones and is missing some. The sample gives fewer than 450,000 clones, about 13% of which show up once; about 0.016% is in the top ten. This CDR3 has 14 amino acids. Trimming removed 4 bases at V and 7 bases at J, with 17 bases between. CDR1 is SGDLS, CDR2 YYNGEE, per germline. The TCR originated in a young woman with type 1 diabetes. The genes are TRBV9 and TRBJ1-2; D call uncertain. The sample was naive CD4+ T cells from blood. CDR3 sequence: CASSPQVPAGGYTF. CDR3 bases: TGTGCCAGCAGCCCCCAGGTCCCCGCCGGTGGCTACACCTTC.